This TCR beta chain was profiled in a study of shared clonotypes between healthy human individuals. Notes on the study in general: Larger estimated richness was generally seen in naive subsets than in memory subsets. A handful of donors shared about 4.8% of their naive CD4 clonotypes.

All donors were healthy HIV-negative adults lacking recent acute infections or vaccinations. A word on this clone: Its antigen remains unknown.

The CDR3 contains 14 residues. Trimming cost V 3 bases and J 4 bases, with 12 bases left between them. Germline CDR1 and CDR2: MDHEN and SYDVKM. Here immunoSEQ multiplex PCR was the method, and the copy in TCRdb shows in-frame clones only, minus some. Of 2,500,000 or so clones listed, approximately 93% are singletons. J is TRBJ1-1 and V is TRBV28; D remains unclear. This TCR derives from a man in his late teens or twenties in good health. Some clones in this sample may be carry-over from other donors' samples. Sequenced material: naive CD4+ T cells from PBMCs. Subset here: CD45RA+ positively selected. The DNA for the CDR3 is TGTGCCAGCAGTTTGTGGCGGTTGGGCACTGAAGCTTTCTTT. Amino acids: CASSLWRLGTEAFF.